The T cell receptor beta chain described here comes from a study of blood T cell repertoires in COVID-19 (dated by TCRdb to 2020 to 2022). About the investigation overall: Samples covering the acute and convalescent phases of COVID-19 were provided by collaborators in the United States, Italy and Spain. A de-identified subject ID, COVID-19 status, age in years and sex were almost always included in the sample metadata. Deeply sampled blood TCRbeta repertoires from subjects exposed to, actively infected with, or recovered from COVID-19 were included in the dataset. Where available, HLA class I and class II types were taken from metadata supplied by the sample provider and were not determined by assay-based typing. The material from the prospective study consisted of cDNA or gDNA derived from T cells, B-cell-depleted T cells, or PBMCs. The repertoires were released in a freely available public database intended as a resource for research on the immune response to SARS-CoV-2. The samples were drawn from two sources: the first 160 participants of the ongoing ImmuneRACE study, and fewer than 1,500 subjects contributed by 6 global collaborators.

The study at large found these results: The amount of clinical and demographic metadata varied by source and participant and was provided uncurated.

As concerns this clone: Its antigen is currently not known. Base qualities were left out, and no much larger clone turns up one base away.

Participants in the prospective study were aged roughly 18 to 90 years, lived in 20 to 25 United States geographic areas, and enrolled through a virtual design. In the prospective study, cohorts were assigned on the basis of participant-reported clinical history obtained from a screening survey and a study questionnaire. Exposed participants had been in contact with someone with a PCR-confirmed or clinician-diagnosed COVID-19 case within 2 weeks of study entry. Each participant in the prospective study had whole blood, serum and a nasopharyngeal or oropharyngeal swab collected by mobile phlebotomists. Participants in the prospective study had the option to provide additional blood draws and questionnaires over an approximately 2-month period. Before DNA extraction, blood samples from the prospective study were shipped at room temperature or frozen. Taken from the germline V gene, the CDR1 and CDR2 loops are SNHLY and FYNNEI. The CDR3, cysteine through phenylalanine, is 14 amino acids long. CDR3 DNA only is kept here, 42 bases in frame from base 1. Trimming takes 7 bases off V and 2 bases off J; junction bases not matched to a gene: 2.

The immunoSEQ Assay, a bias-controlled multiplex PCR, was used to amplify TCRbeta CDR3 regions from genomic DNA. In the paper's pipeline: The number of nucleated cells in each sample was estimated by amplification of reference gene primers within the assay. To quantify the absolute abundance of each unique TCRbeta CDR3 rearrangement, sequence reads were collapsed and filtered. For each sample, productive Simpson clonality was calculated as the square root of Simpson's diversity index over productive rearrangements. The table was pulled from immuneACCESS by TCRdb, which kept in-frame rearrangements only. Such tables lose some clones; where checked, under half of the loss comes from unresolved V genes, and the rest has no known cause. The V and J calls and clone size come from that table; D and trimming were worked out from the DNA. Within this sample are 150,000 or so clones, with over 70% of them counted one time only. Roughly 5.6% of the sample lies in the top ten.

The specimen sequenced was PBMCs or T cells enriched from blood (not recorded which). This sequence uses TRBV2 and TRBJ1-4, with 9 bases in between that match TRBD1. The sequence derives from a man between 65 and 85 years old who had been exposed to COVID-19. The CDR3: CASTDRGTNEKLFF. In nucleotides, the sequence is TGTGCCAGCACCGACAGGGGGACTAATGAAAAACTGTTTTTT.